This is a list of T cell receptor beta chains from one sample in a study of cytomegalovirus exposure and HLA in healthy donors. TCRdb keeps only in-frame clones here, not all; method: immunoSEQ multiplex PCR. The sample has about 190,000 clones; roughly 80% are singletons. The sequencing input was PBMCs. These receptors originate from a woman in her late teens or twenties in good health and CMV-seronegative. Each CDR3 is given with its conserved first and last residue. A D gene is named only where the DNA matches it firmly. Clone size, where shown, is once, few, many, or a class for clones that have expanded.

v_call: TRBV5-1; d_call: -; clone_size: -; j_call: TRBJ1-1; cdr3_aa: CASSPPTGIVEAFF; cdr3_nt: TGCGCCAGCAGCCCTCCCACAGGGATTGTTGAAGCTTTCTTT
v_call: TRBV7-6; d_call: -; clone_size: -; j_call: TRBJ2-5; cdr3_aa: CASSLQTEETQYF; cdr3_nt: TGTGCCAGCAGCCTACAGACGGAAGAGACCCAGTACTTC
v_call: TRBV7-2; d_call: -; clone_size: -; j_call: TRBJ1-2; cdr3_aa: CASSNFQGNYGYTF; cdr3_nt: TGTGCCAGCAGCAATTTCCAGGGGAACTATGGCTACACCTTC
v_call: TRBV10-3; d_call: TRBD1; clone_size: -; j_call: TRBJ1-3; cdr3_aa: CAISEWGTGDSGNTIYF; cdr3_nt: TGTGCCATCAGTGAATGGGGGACAGGGGACTCTGGAAACACCATATATTTT
v_call: TRBV29-1; d_call: TRBD1; clone_size: -; j_call: TRBJ1-1; cdr3_aa: CSVERSRGAFF; cdr3_nt: TGCAGCGTTGAAAGATCCAGGGGGGCTTTCTTT
v_call: TRBV14; d_call: -; clone_size: -; j_call: TRBJ1-1; cdr3_aa: CASSQTNAGLNTEAFF; cdr3_nt: TGTGCCAGCAGCCAAACCAATGCGGGGCTGAACACTGAAGCTTTCTTT
v_call: TRBV28; d_call: -; clone_size: few; j_call: TRBJ2-3; cdr3_aa: CASSLSGQSTDTQYF; cdr3_nt: TGTGCCAGCAGTTTATCCGGACAGAGCACAGATACGCAGTATTTT
v_call: TRBV30; d_call: -; clone_size: -; j_call: TRBJ2-7; cdr3_aa: CASDGGLGQYF; cdr3_nt: TGTGCCTCGGACGGGGGGCTCGGGCAGTACTTC
v_call: TRBV6-5; d_call: -; clone_size: few; j_call: TRBJ1-6; cdr3_aa: CASSLGRDNSPLHF; cdr3_nt: TGTGCCAGCAGTTTGGGCAGGGATAATTCACCCCTCCACTTT
v_call: TRBV28; d_call: -; clone_size: -; j_call: TRBJ1-5; cdr3_aa: CASSDRGVLQPQHF; cdr3_nt: TGTGCCAGCTCGGACCGGGGGGTGCTTCAGCCCCAGCATTTT
v_call: TRBV5-4; d_call: -; clone_size: -; j_call: TRBJ1-2; cdr3_aa: CAFEERRSSYTF; cdr3_nt: TGTGCCTTCGAGGAGAGGCGCAGTAGCTACACCTTC
v_call: TRBV6-5; d_call: TRBD1; clone_size: -; j_call: TRBJ2-5; cdr3_aa: CASSYSPGQTQETQYF; cdr3_nt: TGTGCCAGCAGTTACTCACCGGGACAGACACAAGAGACCCAGTACTTC
v_call: TRBV6-6; d_call: -; clone_size: -; j_call: TRBJ1-6; cdr3_aa: CASSLAAGVSPLHF; cdr3_nt: TGTGCCAGCAGTCTTGCAGCAGGGGTTTCACCCCTCCACTTT
v_call: TRBV28; d_call: TRBD1; clone_size: -; j_call: TRBJ1-1; cdr3_aa: CASSRQGLGNTEAFF; cdr3_nt: TGTGCCAGCAGTAGACAGGGGTTGGGGAACACTGAAGCTTTCTTT
v_call: TRBV27; d_call: -; clone_size: few; j_call: TRBJ2-3; cdr3_aa: CASSSLWLDTQYF; cdr3_nt: TGTGCCAGCAGTTCCCTTTGGCTAGATACGCAGTATTTT
v_call: TRBV19; d_call: -; clone_size: -; j_call: TRBJ1-5; cdr3_aa: CASTGQSHNQPQHF; cdr3_nt: TGTGCCAGCACAGGACAGAGTCACAATCAGCCCCAGCATTTT
v_call: TRBV30; d_call: -; clone_size: once; j_call: TRBJ2-5; cdr3_aa: CAWSARETQYF; cdr3_nt: TGTGCCTGGAGTGCGAGGGAGACCCAGTACTTC
v_call: TRBV6-6; d_call: -; clone_size: -; j_call: TRBJ1-2; cdr3_aa: CASSMTALNYGYTF; cdr3_nt: TGTGCCAGCAGTATGACAGCGTTAAACTATGGCTACACCTTC
v_call: TRBV10-3; d_call: TRBD1; clone_size: -; j_call: TRBJ1-1; cdr3_aa: CAISGTGVGNTEAFF; cdr3_nt: TGTGCCATCAGTGGGACAGGGGTCGGGAACACTGAAGCTTTCTTT
v_call: TRBV10-2; d_call: TRBD1; clone_size: -; j_call: TRBJ2-1; cdr3_aa: CASYSVGGQGAGNEQFF; cdr3_nt: TGCGCCAGCTACAGTGTAGGTGGACAGGGGGCGGGCAATGAGCAGTTCTTC
v_call: TRBV28; d_call: -; clone_size: -; j_call: TRBJ2-7; cdr3_aa: CASSFRSAGSRHF; cdr3_nt: TGTGCCAGCAGTTTCCGGTCCGCGGGGTCAAGACACTTC
v_call: TRBV7-9; d_call: -; clone_size: -; j_call: TRBJ1-2; cdr3_aa: CASSTPGDEGYTF; cdr3_nt: TGTGCCAGCAGCACACCAGGGGATGAGGGCTACACCTTC
v_call: TRBV5-1; d_call: TRBD1; clone_size: -; j_call: TRBJ2-2; cdr3_aa: CASDETGSKNTGELFF; cdr3_nt: TGCGCCAGCGACGAGACAGGGTCGAAGAACACCGGGGAGCTGTTTTTT
v_call: TRBV6-1; d_call: -; clone_size: -; j_call: TRBJ2-7; cdr3_aa: CASRMTGYEQYF; cdr3_nt: TGTGCCAGCAGAATGACAGGCTACGAGCAGTACTTC
v_call: TRBV7-3; d_call: TRBD1; clone_size: -; j_call: TRBJ2-2; cdr3_aa: CASSPGQYTGELFF; cdr3_nt: TGTGCCAGCAGCCCGGGACAGTATACCGGGGAGCTGTTTTTT
v_call: TRBV21-1; d_call: -; clone_size: -; j_call: TRBJ2-7; cdr3_aa: CASSKVRLAVYYEQYF; cdr3_nt: TGTGCCAGCAGCAAAGTTCGGCTAGCGGTATACTACGAGCAGTACTTC
v_call: TRBV27; d_call: TRBD1; clone_size: -; j_call: TRBJ2-5; cdr3_aa: CASSWTGVETQYF; cdr3_nt: TGTGCCAGCAGTTGGACAGGGGTTGAGACCCAGTACTTC
v_call: TRBV15; d_call: -; clone_size: -; j_call: TRBJ1-2; cdr3_aa: CATSREVGGRDGYTF; cdr3_nt: TGTGCCACCAGCAGAGAGGTCGGAGGGAGAGATGGCTACACCTTC
v_call: TRBV11-2; d_call: TRBD1; clone_size: once; j_call: TRBJ2-2; cdr3_aa: CASSPSTGYTGELFF; cdr3_nt: TGTGCCAGCAGCCCGTCGACAGGGTACACCGGGGAGCTGTTTTTT
v_call: TRBV27; d_call: TRBD1; clone_size: -; j_call: TRBJ1-2; cdr3_aa: CASSPGGTGYTF; cdr3_nt: TGTGCCAGCAGTCCAGGGGGAACCGGTTACACCTTC